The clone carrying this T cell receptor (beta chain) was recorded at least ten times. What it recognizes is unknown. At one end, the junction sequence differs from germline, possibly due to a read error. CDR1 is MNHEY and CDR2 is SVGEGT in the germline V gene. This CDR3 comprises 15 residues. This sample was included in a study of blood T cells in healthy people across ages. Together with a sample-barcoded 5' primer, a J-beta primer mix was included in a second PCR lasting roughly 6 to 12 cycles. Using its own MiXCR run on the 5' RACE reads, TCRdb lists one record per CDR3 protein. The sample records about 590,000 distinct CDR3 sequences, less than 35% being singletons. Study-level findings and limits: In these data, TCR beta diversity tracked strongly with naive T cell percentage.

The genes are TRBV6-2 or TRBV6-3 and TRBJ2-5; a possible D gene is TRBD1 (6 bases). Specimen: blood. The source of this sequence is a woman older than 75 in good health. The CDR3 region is CASTYGRGLMETQYF. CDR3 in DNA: TGTGCCAGCACTTACGGCAGGGGATTAATGGAGACCCAGTACTTC.